This is a list of T cell receptor beta chains from one sample in a study of blood T cell repertoires in COVID-19. Only in-frame clones appear in the TCRdb table, and some are missing; sequencing was by immunoSEQ multiplex PCR. This sample has 130,000 or so clones, with around 77% found just once. The sample comprised peripheral blood. The receptors derive from a human donor in a cohort sampled during active COVID-19. CDR3s include the opening cysteine and the closing phenylalanine or tryptophan. D genes are given only for firm matches. Size values are once, few and many counts, or a class for expanded clones, and some rows have none.

J gene | clone size | D gene | CDR3 length | V gene | CDR3 protein | CDR3 DNA
TRBJ2-7 | - | TRBD2 | 15 | TRBV19 | CASRPGTSLGNEQYF | TGTGCCAGTAGACCCGGGACTAGCCTGGGGAACGAGCAGTACTTC
TRBJ2-7 | - | TRBD1 | 16 | TRBV19 | CASSISTSTGTNEQYF | TGTGCCAGTAGTATATCCACCTCGACAGGGACAAACGAGCAGTACTTC
TRBJ2-7 | - | TRBD1 | 16 | TRBV2 | CASRETPTGTSYEQYF | TGTGCCAGCAGGGAGACCCCGACAGGGACCTCCTACGAGCAGTACTTC
TRBJ2-7 | once | - | 12 | TRBV15 | CATSGHTYEQYF | TGTGCCACCAGCGGACATACCTACGAGCAGTACTTC
TRBJ1-5 | - | TRBD1 | 17 | TRBV15 | CATSSRDRGLSNQPQHF | TGTGCCACCAGCAGTCGGGACAGGGGGCTGAGCAATCAGCCCCAGCATTTT
TRBJ1-2 | - | TRBD1 | 16 | TRBV6-4 | CASSDRTGVGSYGYTF | TGTGCCAGCAGTGACCGGACAGGCGTCGGGAGCTATGGCTACACCTTC
TRBJ2-5 | - | - | 15 | TRBV11-2 | CASSLVTGEGETQYF | TGTGCCAGCAGCTTAGTAACGGGGGAAGGGGAGACCCAGTACTTC
TRBJ2-7 | - | TRBD2 | 18 | TRBV28 | CASSFRLRGGSGSYEQYF | TGTGCCAGCAGTTTCCGCCTCCGGGGCGGGAGTGGATCCTACGAGCAGTACTTC
TRBJ1-6 | few | - | 12 | TRBV6-6 | CASSDSYSPLHF | TGTGCCAGCAGCGACAGCTATTCACCCCTCCACTTT
TRBJ2-7 | - | TRBD1 | 14 | TRBV11-1 | CASSARSAGGEQYF | TGTGCCAGCAGCGCAAGGTCCGCAGGGGGCGAGCAGTACTTC
TRBJ2-7 | - | TRBD2 | 15 | TRBV5-1 | CASSSSSGGDYEQYF | TGCGCCAGCAGCTCCTCGAGCGGGGGGGATTACGAGCAGTACTTC
TRBJ2-7 | - | - | 11 | TRBV12-3/TRBV12-4 | CASSFLHEQYF | TGTGCCAGCAGTTTTCTACACGAGCAGTACTTC
TRBJ1-1 | - | - | 13 | TRBV6-5 | CASSYSGEVEAFF | TGTGCCAGCAGTTACTCAGGGGAAGTCGAAGCTTTCTTT
TRBJ1-6 | - | - | 16 | TRBV12-5 | CASGLSTQVYNSPLHF | TGTGCTAGTGGTTTGTCTACCCAGGTCTATAATTCACCCCTCCACTTT
TRBJ2-7 | - | TRBD1 | 17 | TRBV5-1 | CASSWARGGSGSYEQYF | TGCGCCAGCAGCTGGGCCAGAGGGGGCTCCGGCTCCTACGAGCAGTACTTC
TRBJ2-5 | - | TRBD2 | 14 | TRBV3-1/TRBV3-2 | CASSGGLAGETQYF | TGTGCCAGCAGCGGAGGACTAGCGGGGGAGACCCAGTACTTC
TRBJ1-3 | - | TRBD1 | 17 | TRBV7-9 | CASSLVLDRGRGNTIYF | TGTGCCAGCAGCTTAGTCCTTGACAGGGGGAGAGGAAACACCATATATTTT
TRBJ2-2 | - | - | 15 | TRBV30 | CAWNRQGLDTGELFF | TGTGCCTGGAATAGACAGGGACTCGACACCGGGGAGCTGTTTTTT
TRBJ2-7 | - | TRBD2 | 20 | TRBV7-6 | CASSSRGSEEWEGRIYEQYF | TGTGCCAGCAGCTCCCGGGGGTCCGAGGAGTGGGAGGGCCGGATTTACGAGCAGTACTTC
TRBJ2-5 | - | TRBD2 | 15 | TRBV27 | CASSLLGGGRETQYF | TGTGCCAGCAGTTTATTGGGGGGCGGGAGGGAGACCCAGTACTTC
TRBJ2-7 | - | - | 13 | TRBV4-1 | CASSQGTPYEQYF | TGCGCCAGCAGCCAAGGGACACCTTACGAGCAGTACTTC
TRBJ1-1 | - | TRBD1 | 15 | TRBV9 | CASSFDGTGNTEAFF | TGTGCCAGCAGCTTCGATGGGACAGGGAACACTGAAGCTTTCTTT
TRBJ1-5 | once | TRBD1 | 15 | TRBV19 | CASSIMTGGNQPQHF | TGTGCCAGTAGTATCATGACAGGGGGCAATCAGCCCCAGCATTTT
TRBJ2-7 | - | TRBD1 | 15 | TRBV9 | CASSEGTGTVYEQYF | TGTGCCAGCAGCGAGGGGACAGGGACAGTCTACGAGCAGTACTTC
TRBJ1-5 | - | TRBD1 | 15 | TRBV30 | CAWSPGTGMNQPQHF | TGTGCCTGGAGTCCCGGGACAGGAATGAATCAGCCCCAGCATTTT
TRBJ2-1 | - | TRBD1 | 20 | TRBV3-1/TRBV3-2 | CASSQAGTGGASWSYNEQFF | TGTGCCAGCAGCCAAGCCGGGACAGGGGGCGCTTCGTGGTCCTACAATGAGCAGTTCTTC
TRBJ2-2 | - | - | 13 | TRBV5-5 | CASHRPNTGELFF | TGTGCCAGCCACAGACCGAACACCGGGGAGCTGTTTTTT
TRBJ2-7 | once | - | 16 | TRBV6-1 | CASSEDNRGRTYEQYF | TGTGCCAGCAGTGAAGACAACCGGGGTCGAACCTACGAGCAGTACTTC
TRBJ1-1 | - | TRBD1 | 13 | TRBV2 | CASSGQGNTEAFF | TGTGCCAGCAGTGGACAGGGAAACACTGAAGCTTTCTTT
TRBJ2-7 | few | - | 14 | TRBV6-5 | CASSGTGDIYEQYF | TGTGCCAGCAGCGGGACTGGGGATATCTACGAGCAGTACTTC
TRBJ1-1 | - | - | 14 | TRBV30 | CAWSPGTVGTEAFF | TGTGCCTGGAGTCCGGGGACTGTTGGAACTGAAGCTTTCTTT
TRBJ2-7 | - | TRBD1 | 14 | TRBV11-3 | CASKRQGESDEQYF | TGTGCCAGCAAAAGACAGGGGGAAAGCGACGAGCAGTACTTC
TRBJ1-2 | few | - | 13 | TRBV30 | CAWSVQGGYGYTF | TGTGCCTGGAGTGTACAGGGCGGCTATGGCTACACCTTC
TRBJ1-4 | few | TRBD1 | 12 | TRBV6-6 | CASSRDREKLFF | TGTGCCAGCAGCCGGGACAGGGAAAAACTGTTTTTT
TRBJ2-7 | - | - | 15 | TRBV5-8 | CASSLIAGAPYEQYF | TGTGCCAGCAGCTTAATAGCAGGGGCTCCCTACGAGCAGTACTTC
TRBJ2-1 | - | - | 16 | TRBV23-1 | CASSLLQLESYNEQFF | TGCGCCAGCAGTCTTCTCCAGCTAGAATCCTACAATGAGCAGTTCTTC
TRBJ1-5 | - | - | 16 | TRBV28 | CASKGSGTRSNQPQHF | TGTGCCAGCAAGGGTTCCGGGACACGGAGCAATCAGCCCCAGCATTTT
TRBJ2-7 | - | TRBD1 | 12 | TRBV30 | CAWGQGEYEQYF | TGTGCCTGGGGACAGGGGGAGTACGAGCAGTACTTC
TRBJ2-7 | - | - | 14 | TRBV27 | CASSLSWQGYEQYF | TGTGCCAGCAGTTTATCGTGGCAGGGCTACGAGCAGTACTTC
TRBJ2-7 | few | - | 13 | TRBV9 | CASSVGEGYEQYF | TGTGCCAGCAGCGTAGGTGAGGGTTACGAGCAGTACTTC
TRBJ1-6 | - | - | 14 | TRBV11-3 | CASSLRQGKSPLHF | TGTGCCAGCAGCTTGAGGCAGGGGAAATCACCCCTCCACTTT
TRBJ2-7 | - | TRBD1 | 15 | TRBV27 | CASSGTGGFSYEQYF | TGTGCCAGCAGCGGGACAGGGGGCTTCTCCTACGAGCAGTACTTC
TRBJ2-2 | - | - | 16 | TRBV11-1 | CASSPPPGTYTGELFF | TGTGCCAGCAGCCCGCCTCCCGGGACATACACCGGGGAGCTGTTTTTT
TRBJ2-1 | - | TRBD2 | 18 | TRBV10-3 | CAISEGTSGKSSYNEQFF | TGTGCCATCAGTGAGGGGACTAGCGGGAAAAGCTCCTACAATGAGCAGTTCTTC
TRBJ2-7 | few | TRBD2 | 12 | TRBV28 | CAAGGRPYEQYF | TGTGCCGCAGGCGGGAGGCCCTACGAGCAGTACTTC